The source of this T cell receptor (beta chain) is a study of blood T cell repertoires in COVID-19. Study summary: Specimens from acute and convalescent COVID-19 originated in the United States, Italy and Spain.

Original methodology: Reference gene primer amplification gave nucleated cell count estimates. TCRdb's table, derived via immunoSEQ multiplex PCR, lists solely in-frame clones and lacks some. The D gene and trimming were derived from the DNA, and the V and J assignments and clone size from that table. This sample has more than 350,000 clones, with nearly 90% found just once. V was pared by 3 bases and J by 5 bases, with 3 bases of the junction left unmatched. Per the germline V gene, CDR1 is KGHDR and CDR2 is SFDVKD. CDR3 length: 15 amino acids. The sequence derives from a woman aged 18-29 years who had been exposed to COVID-19. The chain has TRBV24-1 and TRBJ2-5, with 12 positions matching TRBD1. Sequenced sample: PBMCs or T cells enriched from blood (not recorded which). The CDR3 region has the DNA TGTGCCACCAGTGATACGGGACAGGGGGCCGAGACCCAGTACTTC. The encoded protein is CATSDTGQGAETQYF.